This T cell receptor beta chain was found in a study of control samples from healthy donors and cancer patients. The germline CDR1 and CDR2 sequences are GTSNPN and SVGIG (reference sequence). The CDR3 is 13 residues long. V was clipped by 5 bases and J by 2 bases; unmatched bases: 5. Data came from immunoSEQ multiplex PCR; TCRdb stores just in-frame clones and leaves some out. The sample shows some 150,000 clones, over 95% of them seen only once. Sequencing input: blood. The clonotype was recovered from a woman aged 30 to 39 in good health. The rearrangement uses TRBV30 and TRBJ2-7; 8 bases are shared with TRBD1. The CDR3 DNA reads TGTGCCTGGCGAAGGACAGGGACCTACGAGCAGTACTTC. As protein: CAWRRTGTYEQYF.